This is a list of T cell receptor beta chains from one sample in a study of blood T cell repertoires in COVID-19. The data were produced by immunoSEQ multiplex PCR, yet TCRdb's version contains in-frame clones alone and is incomplete. The data show 35,000 to 45,000 clones, with about 85% seen just once and around 21% held by the top ten. The sequenced sample consisted of peripheral blood. The receptor source for this set is a man aged 55-75 years with acute or convalescent COVID-19. Each CDR3 is given with its conserved first and last residue. D genes are given only for firm matches. Part of the rows lack a size; the others show once, few, many or a class for expanded clones.

clone_size	d_call	j_call	v_call	cdr3_aa	cdr3_nt
NA	NA	TRBJ2-7	TRBV6-1	CASSVRGIRSSYEQYF	TGTGCCAGCAGTGTTAGGGGTATAAGATCATCCTACGAGCAGTACTTC
NA	NA	TRBJ1-3	TRBV7-8	CASSLRRGNTIYF	TGTGCCAGCAGCTTACGTCGGGGAAACACCATATATTTT
NA	NA	TRBJ2-5	TRBV5-6	CASTLLQETQYF	TGTGCCAGCACCCTACTACAAGAGACCCAGTACTTC
once	TRBD2	TRBJ2-5	TRBV27	CASSAGLALETQYF	TGTGCCAGCAGTGCGGGACTAGCGTTGGAGACCCAGTACTTC
few	TRBD1	TRBJ2-1	TRBV10-1	CASSRDRLVGQFF	TGCGCCAGCAGTCGGGACAGGTTGGTCGGGCAGTTCTTC
NA	NA	TRBJ1-1	TRBV7-6	CASSLANPGMNGEAFF	TGTGCCAGCAGCTTAGCTAACCCAGGGATGAACGGTGAAGCTTTCTTT
NA	NA	TRBJ2-5	TRBV5-1	CASSLSGVGETQYF	TGCGCCAGCAGCTTGTCAGGGGTGGGGGAGACCCAGTACTTC
NA	TRBD1	TRBJ2-5	TRBV27	CASSSPFGRGLQRETQYF	TGTGCCAGCAGTTCCCCTTTCGGCAGGGGGCTCCAGAGGGAGACCCAGTACTTC
once	NA	TRBJ2-4	TRBV3-1/TRBV3-2	CASSHQGMAKNIQYF	TGTGCCAGCAGCCACCAGGGGATGGCCAAAAACATTCAGTACTTC
NA	NA	TRBJ2-3	TRBV11-3	CASSLDFGPGTDTQYF	TGTGCCAGCAGCTTAGATTTTGGGCCAGGGACAGATACGCAGTATTTT